The TCR beta chain under discussion was sequenced for a study of CD8+CD57+ T cells in acquired aplastic anemia. Study background: Average DNA yield from sorted CD4+ and CD8+ cells was roughly 3 ug. General study findings and limits: Overlap between patients and controls comprised roughly 28 CD8+ CDR3 sequences.

For this clonotype: Its target is unknown.

Both TCR beta VDJ combination and CDR3 sequence profiling were carried out. Genomic DNA was the template for this profiling. MiXCR was run by TCRdb on the reads, yielding one entry per CDR3 protein. The sample contains around 250,000 distinct CDR3 sequences, 56% of which appear only once. Sequencing used sorted CD4+, CD8+, or CD8+CD57+ T cells (not recorded which) from PBMCs. The TCR comes from a human donor with severe aplastic anemia or a healthy control (not recorded which).

The chain's CDR3 is CASSLTTGGTQYF. The DNA of the CDR3 is TGTGCCAGCAGCTTGACCACGGGGGGTACGCAGTATTTT. The chain is built from TRBV7-9 and TRBJ2-3; the match to TRBD2 covers 7 bases. V was clipped by 3 bases and J by 8 bases; unmatched bases: 5. Germline loops: CDR1 SEHNR, CDR2 FQNEAQ (reference sequence). This CDR3 is built from 13 residues.